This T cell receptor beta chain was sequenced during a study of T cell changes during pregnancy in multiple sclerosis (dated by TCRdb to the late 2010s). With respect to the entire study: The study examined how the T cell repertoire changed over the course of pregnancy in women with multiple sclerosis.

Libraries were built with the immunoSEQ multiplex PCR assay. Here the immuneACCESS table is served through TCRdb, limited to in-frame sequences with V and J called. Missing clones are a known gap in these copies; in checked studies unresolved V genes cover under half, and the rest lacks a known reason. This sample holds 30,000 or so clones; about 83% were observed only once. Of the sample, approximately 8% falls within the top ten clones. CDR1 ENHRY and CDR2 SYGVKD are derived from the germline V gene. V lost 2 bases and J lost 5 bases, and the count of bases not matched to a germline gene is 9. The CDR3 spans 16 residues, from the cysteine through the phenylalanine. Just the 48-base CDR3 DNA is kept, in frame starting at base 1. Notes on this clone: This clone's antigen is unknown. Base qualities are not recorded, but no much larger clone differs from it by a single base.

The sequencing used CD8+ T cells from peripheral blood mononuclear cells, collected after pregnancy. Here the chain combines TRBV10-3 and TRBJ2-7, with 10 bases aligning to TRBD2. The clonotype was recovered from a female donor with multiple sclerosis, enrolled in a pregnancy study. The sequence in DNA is TGTGCCATCAGTGAGGTTAGCGGGGGGTCCCCGGACGAGCAGTACTTC. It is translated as CAISEVSGGSPDEQYF.